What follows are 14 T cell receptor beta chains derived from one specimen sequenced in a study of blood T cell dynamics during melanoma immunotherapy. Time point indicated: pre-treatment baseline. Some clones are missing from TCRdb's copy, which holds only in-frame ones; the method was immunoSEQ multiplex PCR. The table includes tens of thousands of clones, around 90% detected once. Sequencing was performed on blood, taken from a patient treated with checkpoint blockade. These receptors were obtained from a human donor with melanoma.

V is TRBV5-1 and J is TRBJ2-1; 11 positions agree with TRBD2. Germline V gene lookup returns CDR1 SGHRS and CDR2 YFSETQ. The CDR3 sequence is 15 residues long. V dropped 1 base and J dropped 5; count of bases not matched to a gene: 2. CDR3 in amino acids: CASSLSLAGDNEQFF. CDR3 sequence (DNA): TGCGCCAGCAGCTTGTCACTAGCGGGAGACAATGAGCAGTTCTTC.

CDR3 in DNA: TGTGGGTGGCGGGCGGGCCTCAGGGAGACCCAGTACTTC. The encoded protein is CGWRAGLRETQYF. This sequence joins TRBV5-4 and TRBJ2-5, with D possibly matching TRBD2 (5 bases). Germline CDR1 is SGHNT and CDR2 is YYREEE (reference sequence). The CDR3 loop spans 13 amino acids.

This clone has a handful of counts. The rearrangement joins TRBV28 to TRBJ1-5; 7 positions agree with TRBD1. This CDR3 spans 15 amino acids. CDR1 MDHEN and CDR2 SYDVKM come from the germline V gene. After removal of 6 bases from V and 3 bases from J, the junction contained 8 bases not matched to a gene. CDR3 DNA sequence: TGTGCCAGCAGGTTTGCGGACAGGTCCAATCAGCCCCAGCATTTT. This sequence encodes CASRFADRSNQPQHF.

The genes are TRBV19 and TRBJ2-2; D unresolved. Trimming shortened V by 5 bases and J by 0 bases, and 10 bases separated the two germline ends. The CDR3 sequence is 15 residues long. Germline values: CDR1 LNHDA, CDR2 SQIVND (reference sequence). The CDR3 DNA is TGTGCCAGTAGTGTATCGCGGACGAACACCGGGGAGCTGTTTTTT. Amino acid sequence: CASSVSRTNTGELFF.

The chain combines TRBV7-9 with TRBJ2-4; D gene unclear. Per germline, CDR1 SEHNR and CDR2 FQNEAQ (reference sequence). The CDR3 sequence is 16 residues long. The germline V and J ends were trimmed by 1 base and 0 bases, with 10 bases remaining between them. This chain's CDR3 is CASSLDNIEAKNIQYF. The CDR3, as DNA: TGTGCCAGCAGCTTAGACAACATAGAAGCCAAAAACATTCAGTACTTC.

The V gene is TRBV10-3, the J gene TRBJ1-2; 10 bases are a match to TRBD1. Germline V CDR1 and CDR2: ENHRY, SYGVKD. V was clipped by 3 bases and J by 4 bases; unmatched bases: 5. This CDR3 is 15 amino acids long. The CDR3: CAISERTGGGYGYTF. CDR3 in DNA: TGTGCCATCAGTGAACGGACAGGGGGTGGCTATGGCTACACCTTC.

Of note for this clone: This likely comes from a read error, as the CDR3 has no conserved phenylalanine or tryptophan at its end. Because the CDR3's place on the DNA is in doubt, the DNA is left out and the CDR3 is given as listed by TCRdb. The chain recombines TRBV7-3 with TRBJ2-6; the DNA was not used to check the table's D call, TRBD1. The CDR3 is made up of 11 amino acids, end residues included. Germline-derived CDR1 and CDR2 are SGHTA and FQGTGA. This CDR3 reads CASSERGDRGP.

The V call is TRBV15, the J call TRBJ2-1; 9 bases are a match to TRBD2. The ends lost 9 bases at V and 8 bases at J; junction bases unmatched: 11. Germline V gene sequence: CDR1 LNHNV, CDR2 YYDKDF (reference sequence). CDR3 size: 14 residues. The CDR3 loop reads CATEAGGPGDEQFF. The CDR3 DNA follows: TGTGCCACAGAGGCGGGAGGGCCTGGTGATGAGCAGTTCTTC.

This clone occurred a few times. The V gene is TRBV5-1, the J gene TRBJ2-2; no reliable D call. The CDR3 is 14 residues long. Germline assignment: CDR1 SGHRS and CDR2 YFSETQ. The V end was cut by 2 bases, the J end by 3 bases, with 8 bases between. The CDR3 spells CASSFDVDTGELFF. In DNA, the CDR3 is TGCGCCAGCAGCTTTGACGTTGACACCGGGGAGCTGTTTTTT.

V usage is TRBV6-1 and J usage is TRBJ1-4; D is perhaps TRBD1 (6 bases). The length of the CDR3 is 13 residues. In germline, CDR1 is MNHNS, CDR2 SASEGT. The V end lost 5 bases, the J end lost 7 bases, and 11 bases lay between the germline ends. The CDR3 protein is CASSLTGTEKLFF. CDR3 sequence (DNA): TGTGCCAGCAGTCTGACAGGAACTGAAAAACTGTTTTTT.

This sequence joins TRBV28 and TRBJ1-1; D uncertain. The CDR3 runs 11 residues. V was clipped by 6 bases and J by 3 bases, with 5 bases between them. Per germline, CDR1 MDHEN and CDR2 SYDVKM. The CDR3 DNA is TGTGCCAGCAGATGGGACACTGAAGCTTTCTTT. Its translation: CASRWDTEAFF.

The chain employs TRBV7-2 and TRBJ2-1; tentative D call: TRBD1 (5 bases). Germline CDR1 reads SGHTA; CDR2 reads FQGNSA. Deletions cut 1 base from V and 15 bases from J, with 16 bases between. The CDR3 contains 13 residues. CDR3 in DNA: TGTGCCAGCAGCTTAGTCTTCGTGACAGAGAGGTTCTTC. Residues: CASSLVFVTERFF.

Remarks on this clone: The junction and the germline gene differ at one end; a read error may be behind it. The DNA for the CDR3 is TGTGCTAGCAGTCGACAGGGGATCGGGGAGCTGTTTTTT. Encoded protein: CASSRQGIGELFF. The chain couples TRBV7-7 to TRBJ2-2; 8 bases agree with TRBD1. The CDR3 length is 13 residues. CDR1 is SSHAT, CDR2 FNYEAQ, per germline (reference sequence).

The CDR3 DNA follows: TGTGCCAGCAGCCCCCTAGGAGAGACCCAGTACTTC. This gives the protein CASSPLGETQYF. This chain uses TRBV5-6 with TRBJ2-5; D gene ambiguous. Germline lookup yields CDR1 SGHDT and CDR2 YYEEEE. V lost 4 bases and J 4 bases, leaving 8 bases between the germline ends. The CDR3 is made up of 12 amino acids.